One sample yielded the 17 T cell receptor beta chains listed below, sequenced in a study of graft-versus-host responses after intestinal transplantation. Using immunoSEQ multiplex PCR, the repertoire was profiled, and TCRdb retains in-frame clones only, with some absent. Of fewer than 20,000 clones in the sample, around 95% are singletons; the top ten hold 0.75% to 0.9%. The material was PBMCs, obtained 23 days after intestinal transplant. These receptor sequences come from a human patient who received an intestinal transplant, so some T cells may come from the graft donor.

This clone was detected only once. The V call is TRBV6-5, the J call TRBJ2-7; the D is unclear. This CDR3 is built from 12 residues. Germline V gives CDR1 MNHEY, CDR2 SVGAGI. Trimming removed 5 bases from V and 4 bases from J, with 9 bases in between. Written as DNA, the CDR3 is TGTGCCAGCAGTGAACTGGGGTACGAGCAGTACTTC. Protein sequence: CASSELGYEQYF.

The sample holds one count of this clone. The chain uses TRBV28 and TRBJ1-4; D uncertain. Per the germline V gene, CDR1 is MDHEN and CDR2 is SYDVKM. Between the trimmed V and J ends, which lost 2 bases and 7 bases, there was a span of 5 bases. CDR3 size: 12 residues. The CDR3 coding sequence is TGTGCCAGCAGTTTAGGGGTTGAAAAACTGTTTTTT. It is translated as CASSLGVEKLFF.

Note on this clone: Sequence at one end of the junction differs from germline and may be a read error. Within the sample, other DNA sequences also encode this same CDR3. The chain links TRBV7-9 to TRBJ2-7; D perhaps matches TRBD2 (6 bases). Looked up from germline, CDR1 is SEHNR and CDR2 is FQNEAQ (reference sequence). The CDR3 sequence is 13 residues long. CDR3 DNA sequence: TGCGCCACCTCCGGGGGAAGCTCCTACGAGCAGTACTTC. It yields the protein CATSGGSSYEQYF. Complete variable domain (other parts from reference TRBV7-9 and TRBJ2-7): DTGVSQNPRHKITKRGQNVTFRCDPISEHNRLYWYRQTLGQGPEFLTYFQNEAQLEKSRLLSDRFSAERPKGSFSTLEIQRTEQGDSAMYLCATSGGSSYEQYFGPGTRLTVT.

The chain recombines TRBV2 with TRBJ2-3; 8 positions match TRBD2. The CDR3 extends over 16 amino acids. Germline CDR1 and CDR2: SNHLY and FYNNEI. J gave up 0 bases and V 5 bases, and 7 bases lay outside the gene matches. The CDR3 sequence is CASSLPSGPSTDTQYF. CDR3 DNA sequence: TGTGCCAGCAGTCTCCCTAGCGGGCCTAGCACAGATACGCAGTATTTT.

The chain couples TRBV28 to TRBJ2-1; TRBD2 agrees at 7 bases. Germline CDR1 is MDHEN and CDR2 is SYDVKM. Unmatched junction bases numbered 6, after V lost 6 bases and J lost 7 bases. CDR3 length: 13 residues. The CDR3, as DNA: TGTGCCAGCAGCCCAGGACTAGTTAATGAGCAGTTCTTC. Its translation is CASSPGLVNEQFF.

This clone was seen more than once but under ten times. CDR3 sequence: CASSLTGDIGNTIYF. CDR3 nucleotide sequence: TGTGCCAGCAGTCTTACAGGGGACATTGGAAACACCATATATTTT. V gene TRBV27 combines with J gene TRBJ1-3; 7 bases map to TRBD1. Germline V gene lookup returns CDR1 MNHEY and CDR2 SMNVEV (reference sequence). The CDR3 loop spans 15 amino acids. J lost 3 bases, V lost 5 bases, and 7 bases had no gene match.

The chain uses TRBV10-2 and TRBJ1-5, with D perhaps matching TRBD1 (5 bases). The germline gives CDR1 WSHSY, CDR2 SAAADI. Trimming removed 4 bases at V and 12 bases at J, with 22 bases between. This CDR3 is built from 15 residues. Here the CDR3 DNA reads TGCGCCAGCAGTGTTCGGAGAGGGGAGCTGTCGGTCCAGCATTTT. It codes for CASSVRRGELSVQHF.

The chain is built from TRBV6-1 and TRBJ1-2; D call uncertain. Between the trimmed V and J ends, which lost 1 base and 3 bases, there was a span of 9 bases. CDR1 is MNHNS and CDR2 is SASEGT in the germline V gene. This CDR3 has 14 amino acids. The CDR3 here is CASSEDSSYYGYTF. CDR3 coding DNA: TGTGCCAGCAGTGAAGACAGCTCCTACTATGGCTACACCTTC.

The chain links TRBV2 to TRBJ1-3; TRBD1 matches at 7 bases. Germline CDR1 reads SNHLY; CDR2 reads FYNNEI. V shed 4 bases, J shed 0 bases, and the junction held 6 bases outside the gene matches. The CDR3 extends over 16 amino acids. CDR3 DNA: TGTGCCAGCAGTGGATTGACAGGGCCCTCTGGAAACACCATATATTTT. Translating it yields CASSGLTGPSGNTIYF.

This chain uses TRBV7-6 with TRBJ2-5; D possibly uses TRBD1 or TRBD2 (5 bases each). Germline V gives CDR1 SGHVS, CDR2 FNYEAQ. Between the trimmed V and J ends, which lost 6 bases and 1 base, there was a span of 15 bases. This CDR3 comprises 15 residues. Here the CDR3 DNA reads TGTGCCAGCAGTCCTCCGGGACGCCTCCAAGAGACCCAGTACTTC. Its protein product is CASSPPGRLQETQYF.

This clone showed up just once. This sequence joins TRBV7-9 and TRBJ2-2, with no clear D. Trimming stripped 0 bases from V and 0 bases from J, with 11 bases between. Germline assignment: CDR1 SEHNR and CDR2 FQNEAQ (reference sequence). The CDR3 length is 17 residues. The CDR3 DNA is TGTGCCAGCAGCTTAGCGCTCGGGCCGTCGAACACCGGGGAGCTGTTTTTT. Translating gives CASSLALGPSNTGELFF.

A word on this clone: Other DNA sequences of this sample code for an identical CDR3. The chain recombines TRBV28 with TRBJ2-7; 8 bases fit TRBD1. After removal of 6 bases from V and 2 bases from J, the junction contained 9 bases not matched to a gene. Germline loops: CDR1 MDHEN, CDR2 SYDVKM. The length of the CDR3 is 15 residues. The CDR3 region is CASSYRGFPPYEQYF. CDR3 sequence (DNA): TGTGCCAGCAGCTACAGGGGGTTTCCCCCCTACGAGCAGTACTTC.

The chain has TRBV27 and TRBJ2-3; D remains unclear. Trimming removed 5 bases from V and 1 base from J, with 7 bases in between. CDR1 MNHEY and CDR2 SMNVEV come from the germline V gene (reference sequence). This CDR3 region has 13 residues. CDR3 nucleotide sequence: TGTGCCAGCAGTCTGATCGGCACAGATACGCAGTATTTT. As protein: CASSLIGTDTQYF.

This chain links TRBV11-2 with TRBJ2-2; no reliable D call. This CDR3 comprises 14 residues. In germline, CDR1 is SGHAT, CDR2 FQNNGV. Trimming pared 1 base from V and 1 base from J, leaving 4 bases between. The CDR3 here is CASSLGLNTGELFF. The CDR3 DNA sequence: TGTGCCAGCAGCTTAGGACTGAACACCGGGGAGCTGTTTTTT.

The genes are TRBV6-1 and TRBJ1-5; 10 bases map to TRBD1. The ends lost 6 bases at V and 11 bases at J; junction bases unmatched: 13. Germline CDR1 MNHNS, CDR2 SASEGT. CDR3 length: 15 amino acids. The CDR3 nucleotides are TGTGCCAGCAGCCGGGGACAGGGGATCGCCTCGGCCCAGCATTTT. Translating gives CASSRGQGIASAQHF.

This rearrangement joins TRBV13 to TRBJ2-5; TRBD2 might be the D (5 bases). CDR1 is PRHDT and CDR2 is FYEKMQ in the germline V gene (reference sequence). V was pared by 7 bases and J by 5 bases, with 11 bases between. The CDR3 sequence is 12 residues long. In nucleotides, the CDR3 is TGTGCCAGCACCCCCCGAGGGGAGACCCAGTACTTC. Protein: CASTPRGETQYF.

V and J are TRBV15 and TRBJ2-2; possibly TRBD1 for D (6 bases). CDR1 is LNHNV and CDR2 is YYDKDF in the germline V gene (reference sequence). CDR3 length: 17 amino acids. Deletions cut 3 bases from V and 2 bases from J, with 16 bases between. CDR3 in amino acids: CATSRYSMDSNTGELFF. The CDR3, as DNA: TGTGCCACCAGCAGGTACAGTATGGACAGCAACACCGGGGAGCTGTTTTTT.